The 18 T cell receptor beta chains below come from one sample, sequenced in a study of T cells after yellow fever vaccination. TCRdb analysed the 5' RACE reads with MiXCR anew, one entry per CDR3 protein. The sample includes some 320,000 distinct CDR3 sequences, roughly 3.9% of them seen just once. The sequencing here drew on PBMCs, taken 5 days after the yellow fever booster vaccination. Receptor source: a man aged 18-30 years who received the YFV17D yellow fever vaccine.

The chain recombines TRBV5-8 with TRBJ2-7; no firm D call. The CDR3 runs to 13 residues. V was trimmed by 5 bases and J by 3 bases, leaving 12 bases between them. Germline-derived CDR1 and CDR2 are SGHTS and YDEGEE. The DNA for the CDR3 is TGTGCCAGCAGTATGAGGCAGGTCTACGAGCAGTACTTC. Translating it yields CASSMRQVYEQYF.

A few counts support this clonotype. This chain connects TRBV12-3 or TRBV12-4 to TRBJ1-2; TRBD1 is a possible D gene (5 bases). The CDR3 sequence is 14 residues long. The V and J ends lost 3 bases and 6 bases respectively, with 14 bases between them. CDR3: CASSFGVGADGYTF. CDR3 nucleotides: TGTGCCAGCAGTTTCGGTGTTGGGGCTGATGGCTACACCTTC.

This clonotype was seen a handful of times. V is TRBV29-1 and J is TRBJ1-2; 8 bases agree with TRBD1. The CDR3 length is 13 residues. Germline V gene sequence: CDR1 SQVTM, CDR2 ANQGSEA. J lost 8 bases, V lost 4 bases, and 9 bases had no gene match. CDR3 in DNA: TGCAGCGTTGGGGCAGGGGGCGCCGGGGGCTACACCTTC. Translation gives CSVGAGGAGGYTF.

CDR3 amino acids: CASSQPGTGGYIQYF. In DNA form, the CDR3 reads TGTGCCAGCAGCCAACCGGGGACAGGAGGATACATTCAGTACTTC. The chain is built from TRBV14 and TRBJ2-4, with 8 bases that match TRBD1. The CDR3 consists of 15 residues. The V gene's germline CDR1 is SGHDN and CDR2 FVKESK. Trimming took 2 bases from V and 8 from J; bases not matched to a gene: 8.

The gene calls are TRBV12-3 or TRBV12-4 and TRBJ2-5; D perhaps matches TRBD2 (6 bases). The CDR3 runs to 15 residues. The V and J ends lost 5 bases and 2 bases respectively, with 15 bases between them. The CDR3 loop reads CASSAAVGTQETQYF. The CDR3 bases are TGTGCCAGCAGTGCGGCAGTGGGGACTCAAGAGACCCAGTACTTC.

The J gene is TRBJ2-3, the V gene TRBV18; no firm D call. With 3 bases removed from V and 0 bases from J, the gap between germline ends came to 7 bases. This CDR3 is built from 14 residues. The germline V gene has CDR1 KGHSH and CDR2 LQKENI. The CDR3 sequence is CASSPRQSTDTQYF. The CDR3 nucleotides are TGTGCCAGCTCACCCAGGCAGAGCACAGATACGCAGTATTTT.

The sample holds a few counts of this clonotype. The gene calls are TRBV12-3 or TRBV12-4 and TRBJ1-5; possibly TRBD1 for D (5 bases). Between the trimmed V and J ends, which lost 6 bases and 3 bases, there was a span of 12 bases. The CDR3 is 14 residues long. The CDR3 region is CASRLQAINQPQHF. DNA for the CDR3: TGTGCCAGCAGATTACAGGCGATCAATCAGCCCCAGCATTTT.

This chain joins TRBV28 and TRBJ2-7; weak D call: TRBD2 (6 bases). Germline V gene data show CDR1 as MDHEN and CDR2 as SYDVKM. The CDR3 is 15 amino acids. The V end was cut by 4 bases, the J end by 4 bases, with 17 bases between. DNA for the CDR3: TGTGCCAGCAGTTCGTTGTCTGGAGGGGATTACGAGCAGTACTTC. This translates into CASSSLSGGDYEQYF.

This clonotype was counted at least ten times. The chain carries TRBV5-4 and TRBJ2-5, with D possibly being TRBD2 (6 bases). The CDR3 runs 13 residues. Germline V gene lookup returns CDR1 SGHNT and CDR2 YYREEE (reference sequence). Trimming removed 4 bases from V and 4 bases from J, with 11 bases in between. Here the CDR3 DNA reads TGTGCCAGCAGCCCACGGGGGTCAGAGACCCAGTACTTC. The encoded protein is CASSPRGSETQYF.

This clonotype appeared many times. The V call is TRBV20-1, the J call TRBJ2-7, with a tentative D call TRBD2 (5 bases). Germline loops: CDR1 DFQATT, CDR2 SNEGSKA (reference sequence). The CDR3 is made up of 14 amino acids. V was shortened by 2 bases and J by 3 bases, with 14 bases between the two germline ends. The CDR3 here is CSARPVDSRYEQYV. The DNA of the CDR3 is TGCAGTGCTAGACCTGTGGACTCGCGCTACGAGCAGTACGTC.

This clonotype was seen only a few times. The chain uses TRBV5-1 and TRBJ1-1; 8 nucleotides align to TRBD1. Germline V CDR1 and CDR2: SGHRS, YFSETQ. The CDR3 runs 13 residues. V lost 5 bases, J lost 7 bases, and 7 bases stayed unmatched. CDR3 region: CASSADREGEAFF. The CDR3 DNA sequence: TGCGCCAGCAGTGCGGACAGGGAGGGTGAAGCTTTCTTT.

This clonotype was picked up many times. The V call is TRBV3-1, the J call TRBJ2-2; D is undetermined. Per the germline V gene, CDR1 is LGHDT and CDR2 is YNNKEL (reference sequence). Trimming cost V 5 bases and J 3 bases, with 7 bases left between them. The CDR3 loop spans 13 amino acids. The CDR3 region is CASSFTHTGELFF. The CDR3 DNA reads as TGTGCCAGCAGCTTTACTCACACCGGGGAGCTGTTTTTT. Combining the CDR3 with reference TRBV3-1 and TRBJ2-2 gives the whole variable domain DTAVSQTPKYLVTQMGNDKSIKCEQNLGHDTMYWYKQDSKKFLKIMFSYNNKELIINETVPNRFSPKSPDKAHLNLHINSLELGDSAVYFCASSFTHTGELFFGEGSRLTVL.

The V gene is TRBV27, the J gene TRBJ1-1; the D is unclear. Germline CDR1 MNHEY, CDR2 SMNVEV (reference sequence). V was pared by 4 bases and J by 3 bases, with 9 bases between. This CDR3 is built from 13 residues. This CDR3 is CASSSSPYTEAFF. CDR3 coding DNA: TGTGCCAGCAGTTCCTCTCCATACACTGAAGCTTTCTTT.

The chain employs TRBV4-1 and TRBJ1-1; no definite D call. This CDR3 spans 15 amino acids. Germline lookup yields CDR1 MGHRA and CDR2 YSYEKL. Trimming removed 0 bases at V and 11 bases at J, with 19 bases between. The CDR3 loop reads CASSQERVPLPGAFF. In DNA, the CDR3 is TGCGCCAGCAGCCAAGAAAGGGTACCTCTGCCGGGTGCTTTCTTT.

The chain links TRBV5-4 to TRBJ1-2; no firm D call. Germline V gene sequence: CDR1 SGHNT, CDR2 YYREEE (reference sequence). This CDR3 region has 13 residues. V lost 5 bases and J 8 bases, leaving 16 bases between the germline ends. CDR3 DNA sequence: TGTGCCAGCAGGATCAGAACAGAGGTGGGCTACACCTTC. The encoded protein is CASRIRTEVGYTF.

The CDR3 sequence: CSASFAGGSYNEQFF. In DNA form, the CDR3 reads TGCAGTGCTAGTTTTGCGGGGGGTTCCTACAATGAGCAGTTCTTC. This rearrangement joins TRBV20-1 to TRBJ2-1, with 8 bases that match TRBD2. J gave up 1 base and V 3 bases, and 5 bases lay outside the gene matches. Germline-derived CDR1 and CDR2 are DFQATT and SNEGSKA (reference sequence). The CDR3 is 15 amino acids.

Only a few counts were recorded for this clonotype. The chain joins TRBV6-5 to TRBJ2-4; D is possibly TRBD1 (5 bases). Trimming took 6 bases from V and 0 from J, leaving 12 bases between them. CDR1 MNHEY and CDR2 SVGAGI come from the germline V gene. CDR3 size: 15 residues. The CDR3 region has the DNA TGTGCCAGCAGCCAGCCCAGGGAAGCCAAAAACATTCAGTACTTC. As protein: CASSQPREAKNIQYF.

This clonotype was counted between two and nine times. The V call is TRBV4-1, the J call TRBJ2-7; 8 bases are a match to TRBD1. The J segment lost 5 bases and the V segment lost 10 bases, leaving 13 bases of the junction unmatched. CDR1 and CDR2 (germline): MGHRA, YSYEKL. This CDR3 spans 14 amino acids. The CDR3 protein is CATWDRRLSNEQYF. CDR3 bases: TGCGCCACTTGGGACAGGAGGCTATCGAACGAGCAGTACTTC.